Listed here are 5 T cell receptor beta chains from one sample, sequenced in a study of blood T cells in healthy people across ages. Combining a sample-barcoded 5' primer with a J-beta primer mix, a second PCR ran for about 7 to 11 cycles. TCRdb used MiXCR to reprocess the 5' RACE reads, holding one entry per CDR3 protein. The data show over a million distinct CDR3 sequences, around 55% seen once. The material sequenced was blood. All receptors come from a man aged 18 to 35 in good health.

The rearrangement joins TRBV3-1 to TRBJ1-6; D is unclear. The CDR3 has 12 amino acids. Trimming took off 2 bases at V and 10 bases at J, with 6 bases between the two ends. The germline CDR1 and CDR2 sequences are LGHDT and YNNKEL (reference sequence). The CDR3, as DNA: TGTGCCAGCAGCCAAACCCAATCACCCCTCCACTTT. It is translated as CASSQTQSPLHF.

This clonotype was detected once. The gene calls are TRBV11-2 and TRBJ2-5; D gene ambiguous. Trimming cost V 1 base and J 1 base, with 7 bases left between them. Germline-derived CDR1 and CDR2 are SGHAT and FQNNGV. CDR3 length: 14 amino acids. The CDR3 DNA reads as TGTGCCAGCAGCTTAGTTCGGATCCAAGAGACCCAGTACTTC. This sequence encodes CASSLVRIQETQYF.

V is TRBV3-1 and J is TRBJ2-1, with 13 nucleotides matching TRBD2. The CDR3 runs 16 residues. Looked up from germline, CDR1 is LGHDT and CDR2 is YNNKEL (reference sequence). V was clipped by 2 bases and J by 6 bases; unmatched bases: 4. CDR3 in DNA: TGTGCCAGCAGCCAACAAACTAGCGGGAGGGCCAATGAGCAGTTCTTC. Its protein product is CASSQQTSGRANEQFF.

The J gene is TRBJ1-5, the V gene TRBV6-2 or TRBV6-3, with D tentatively TRBD1 (5 bases). Germline V gene sequence: CDR1 MNHEY, CDR2 SVGEGT. CDR3 length equals 14 residues. The V end lost 3 bases, the J end lost 6 bases, and 12 bases lay between the germline ends. The CDR3 sequence: CASSYPQGRQPQHF. The CDR3 DNA reads TGTGCCAGCAGTTATCCCCAGGGTCGTCAGCCCCAGCATTTT.

V gene TRBV19 combines with J gene TRBJ2-3; D is uncertain. Trimming took 3 bases from V and 1 from J, leaving 5 bases between them. Germline values: CDR1 LNHDA, CDR2 SQIVND (reference sequence). This CDR3 region has 13 residues. CDR3 nucleotide sequence: TGTGCCAGTAGTATCACGGGCACAGATACGCAGTATTTT. Translation gives CASSITGTDTQYF.